These T cell receptor beta chains were read from a single sample in a study of cytomegalovirus exposure and HLA in healthy donors. Method: immunoSEQ multiplex PCR; TCRdb's copy keeps in-frame clones and lacks some. This sample has more than 150,000 clones; over 75% occur once, and the top ten carry less than 0.3%. Material: PBMCs. The receptors shown here come from a girl in the first two years of life in good health and CMV-seronegative. Both conserved end residues are part of each CDR3. D genes are given only for firm matches. Size values are once, few and many counts, or a class for expanded clones, and some rows have none.

clone size,J gene,D gene,CDR3 length,V gene,CDR3 protein,CDR3 DNA
.,TRBJ2-3,.,17,TRBV9,CASSPQGSQGLYGTQYF,TGTGCCAGCAGCCCTCAGGGGTCGCAGGGTCTATATGGTACGCAGTATTTT
.,TRBJ2-7,TRBD2,15,TRBV27,CASGPGAGGGYEQYF,TGTGCCAGCGGCCCTGGGGCTGGCGGGGGCTACGAGCAGTACTTC
.,TRBJ2-7,TRBD2,14,TRBV18,CASSPPGRGSEQYF,TGTGCCAGCTCACCACCGGGCCGCGGGAGCGAGCAGTACTTC
few,TRBJ2-7,.,16,TRBV11-2,CASSSPFNGPPYEQYF,TGTGCCAGCAGCTCCCCCTTTAATGGGCCCCCCTACGAGCAGTACTTC
.,TRBJ2-1,TRBD2,16,TRBV23-1,CASSQSRGLVSHEQFF,TGCGCCAGCAGTCAATCGCGGGGACTAGTCAGCCATGAGCAGTTCTTC
.,TRBJ2-7,TRBD1,13,TRBV5-3,CARSCDRDGEQYF,TGTGCCAGAAGCTGCGACAGGGACGGCGAGCAGTACTTC
.,TRBJ2-2,TRBD2,18,TRBV4-2,CASSQGTTASGRRGELFF,TGTGCCAGCAGCCAAGGGACGACGGCTAGCGGGAGAAGAGGGGAGCTGTTTTTT
.,TRBJ1-2,.,14,TRBV9,CASSGDGQNYGYTF,TGTGCCAGCAGCGGCGACGGACAGAACTATGGCTACACCTTC
.,TRBJ2-1,TRBD2,14,TRBV10-3,CAIRSSGAYNEQFF,TGTGCCATCAGGAGTAGCGGGGCCTACAATGAGCAGTTCTTC
.,TRBJ1-2,.,14,TRBV9,CASSVGDTNYGYTF,TGTGCCAGCAGCGTAGGGGACACAAACTATGGCTACACCTTC
.,TRBJ2-1,.,19,TRBV11-2,CASSFSRKPIASATNEQFF,TGTGCCAGCAGCTTTAGCCGAAAGCCTATAGCTTCGGCGACCAATGAGCAGTTCTTC
.,TRBJ1-2,.,14,TRBV27,CASMKTGSPYGYTF,TGTGCCAGCATGAAGACGGGGTCTCCCTATGGCTACACCTTC
.,TRBJ1-1,.,16,TRBV30,CAWNGGRTNMNTEAFF,TGTGCCTGGAATGGCGGCCGAACTAACATGAACACTGAAGCTTTCTTT
.,TRBJ2-1,TRBD1,15,TRBV15,CASAWGQGPYNEQFF,TGTGCCTCGGCGTGGGGACAGGGCCCCTACAATGAGCAGTTCTTC
.,TRBJ1-6,TRBD1,17,TRBV6-4,CASNQQGVAYYNSPLHF,TGTGCCAGCAACCAACAGGGGGTAGCTTACTATAATTCACCCCTCCACTTT
.,TRBJ1-1,.,13,TRBV29-1,CSVERRVNTEAFF,TGCAGCGTTGAACGCAGGGTGAACACTGAAGCTTTCTTT
.,TRBJ2-1,TRBD1,16,TRBV5-1,CASSLRSQGAFNEQFF,TGCGCCAGCAGCTTGCGCTCACAGGGGGCGTTCAATGAGCAGTTCTTC
.,TRBJ1-1,TRBD1,15,TRBV6-6,CASSYLRGQYTEAFF,TGTGCCAGCAGTTATCTCAGGGGGCAATACACTGAAGCTTTCTTT
.,TRBJ1-1,TRBD1,14,TRBV5-1,CASSRDRTNTEAFF,TGCGCCAGCAGCCGGGACAGGACGAACACTGAAGCTTTCTTT
few,TRBJ2-1,.,15,TRBV4-1,CASSDAGLTYNEQFF,TGCGCCAGCAGCGATGCGGGACTCACCTACAATGAGCAGTTCTTC
.,TRBJ1-2,.,15,TRBV6-5,CASSSPFQGPHGYTF,TGTGCCAGCAGTTCCCCCTTCCAGGGCCCACATGGCTACACCTTC
.,TRBJ2-3,TRBD2,16,TRBV11-2,CASSHLAGLDTDTQYF,TGTGCCAGCAGCCACCTAGCGGGACTAGACACAGATACGCAGTATTTT
.,TRBJ2-7,.,14,TRBV7-2,CASSLGLDAYEQYF,TGTGCCAGCAGCTTGGGACTCGACGCCTACGAGCAGTACTTC
.,TRBJ2-5,TRBD2,16,TRBV19,CASSPRSSGRKETQYF,TGTGCCAGTAGTCCCAGGTCTAGCGGGAGGAAAGAGACCCAGTACTTC
.,TRBJ1-6,TRBD1,14,TRBV6-5,CASSPTGVGRPLHF,TGTGCCAGCAGTCCGACAGGGGTCGGGCGTCCCCTCCACTTT
.,TRBJ2-7,.,13,TRBV27,CASSLVAGDEQYF,TGTGCCAGCAGTTTAGTTGCCGGAGATGAGCAGTACTTC
.,TRBJ1-3,.,15,TRBV18,CASSRLLSSGNTIYF,TGTGCCAGCTCACGCCTTCTTAGCTCTGGAAACACCATATATTTT
.,TRBJ1-2,.,14,TRBV11-2,CASSPSRVPYGYTF,TGTGCCAGCAGCCCTAGTAGAGTACCATATGGCTACACCTTC
.,TRBJ2-5,TRBD2,17,TRBV30,CAWSANWGLAGVKEQYF,TGTGCCTGGAGTGCCAACTGGGGACTAGCGGGAGTGAAGGAGCAGTACTTC
.,TRBJ1-6,.,15,TRBV27,CASSFFGARGSPLHF,TGTGCCAGCAGTTTTTTCGGGGCCCGGGGGTCACCCCTCCACTTT
.,TRBJ1-1,TRBD1,12,TRBV12-5,CASGVGTVEAFF,TGTGCTAGTGGTGTCGGGACAGTCGAAGCTTTCTTT
.,TRBJ1-5,.,16,TRBV2,CASSEARFGGKQPQHF,TGTGCCAGCAGTGAAGCCCGGTTCGGGGGAAAGCAGCCCCAGCATTTT
.,TRBJ2-1,TRBD1,14,TRBV2,CASSDRAPYNEQFF,TGTGCCAGCAGCGACAGGGCTCCCTACAATGAGCAGTTCTTC
.,TRBJ1-1,.,15,TRBV7-9,CASSFEQGMNTEAFF,TGTGCCAGCAGCTTCGAACAGGGTATGAACACTGAAGCTTTCTTT
.,TRBJ2-7,TRBD1,15,TRBV5-1,CASSSSGTGPYEQYF,TGCGCCAGCAGCTCCTCCGGGACAGGGCCCTACGAGCAGTACTTC
.,TRBJ2-5,TRBD2,15,TRBV15,CATSMERGTQETQYF,TGTGCCACCAGCATGGAGCGGGGGACCCAAGAGACCCAGTACTTC
once,TRBJ2-3,.,14,TRBV5-4,CASSLVQSTDTQYF,TGTGCCAGCAGCTTGGTCCAGAGCACAGATACGCAGTATTTT
once,TRBJ1-1,TRBD1,12,TRBV5-1,CASSLQGTEAFF,TGCGCCAGCAGCTTACAGGGGACTGAAGCTTTCTTT
.,TRBJ2-1,.,14,TRBV2,CASSLELVANEQFF,TGTGCCAGCAGTCTCGAACTAGTAGCGAATGAGCAGTTCTTC
.,TRBJ2-5,TRBD2,16,TRBV5-4,CASSWWGTSGAETQYF,TGTGCCAGCAGCTGGTGGGGGACTAGCGGGGCAGAGACCCAGTACTTC
.,TRBJ1-2,TRBD1,17,TRBV4-1,CASSQIRGTGDYYGYTF,TGCGCCAGCAGCCAAATACGGGGGACAGGGGATTACTATGGCTACACCTTC
.,TRBJ2-1,TRBD2,19,TRBV19,CASRPWSFPGLAGENEQFF,TGTGCCAGTAGACCCTGGTCGTTCCCCGGACTAGCGGGCGAGAATGAGCAGTTCTTC
.,TRBJ2-1,TRBD1,18,TRBV2,CASPGTGGGFGNHNEQFF,TGTGCCAGCCCTGGGACAGGGGGTGGTTTTGGGAACCACAATGAGCAGTTCTTC
.,TRBJ1-3,.,12,TRBV2,CAGGGAGNTIYF,TGTGCCGGAGGGGGGGCTGGAAACACCATATATTTT
few,TRBJ2-1,TRBD2,18,TRBV13,CASSSWTSGNLRENEQFF,TGTGCCAGCAGCTCCTGGACTAGCGGCAACCTTAGGGAAAATGAGCAGTTCTTC
.,TRBJ2-1,TRBD1,13,TRBV29-1,CSVGQGAYNEQFF,TGCAGCGTGGGACAGGGGGCCTACAATGAGCAGTTCTTC
.,TRBJ2-7,TRBD2,17,TRBV5-1,CASSATGTSGISYEQYF,TGCGCCAGCAGCGCAACCGGGACTAGCGGGATCTCCTACGAGCAGTACTTC
.,TRBJ2-1,.,15,TRBV21-1,CASSKDKELSNEQFF,TGTGCCAGCAGCAAAGATAAGGAGCTAAGCAATGAGCAGTTCTTC
.,TRBJ2-3,TRBD2,16,TRBV6-6,CASSYSAGTGTDTQYF,TGTGCCAGCAGTTACTCAGCGGGGACGGGGACAGATACGCAGTATTTT
.,TRBJ2-2,TRBD2,16,TRBV6-6,CASSYIGGRLSGELFF,TGTGCCAGCAGTTATATTGGCGGGAGGTTATCCGGGGAGCTGTTTTTT
.,TRBJ2-7,TRBD2,15,TRBV27,CASSLQGLAGFEQYF,TGTGCCAGCAGTTTACAGGGACTAGCGGGATTCGAGCAGTACTTC
.,TRBJ2-3,TRBD1,14,TRBV6-6,CASSYGTGALTQYF,TGTGCCAGCAGTTACGGGACAGGCGCGTTGACGCAGTATTTT